What follows are 20 T cell receptor beta chains derived from one specimen sequenced in a study of blood T cell repertoires in COVID-19. Assay used: immunoSEQ multiplex PCR; TCRdb lists only in-frame clones, some missing. The profile shows 140,000 to 150,000 clones, under 90% of them singletons. Sequencing used peripheral blood. Source of these receptors: a man between 65 and 85 years old who had recovered from COVID-19.

This clone appeared a single time. The J gene is TRBJ2-3, the V gene TRBV29-1; no reliable D call. This CDR3 contains 13 residues. With 2 bases removed from V and 4 bases from J, the gap between germline ends came to 10 bases. In germline, CDR1 is SQVTM, CDR2 ANQGSEA. This CDR3 reads CSVELPPADTQYF. The DNA for the CDR3 is TGCAGCGTTGAACTACCCCCCGCAGATACGCAGTATTTT.

The genes are TRBV9 and TRBJ2-3, with D possibly being TRBD2 (6 bases). Deletions cut 3 bases from V and 6 bases from J, with 14 bases between. The CDR3 is 14 residues long. The germline CDR1 and CDR2 sequences are SGDLS and YYNGEE. The CDR3 nucleotides read TGTGCCAGCAGCGCAGGAGGGGCACGGGATACGCAGTATTTT. Protein product: CASSAGGARDTQYF.

The chain uses TRBV21-1 and TRBJ1-5; the table's D call TRBD1 went unverified against the DNA. TRBV21-1 is annotated as a pseudogene. CDR3 length: 18 amino acids. Written as DNA, the CDR3 is TGTGCCAGCAGCTTACGAAACCCTAAGACAGGGGGCGGGCAGCCCCAGCATTTT. As protein: CASSLRNPKTGGGQPQHF.

V usage is TRBV11-1 and J usage is TRBJ2-5, with 10 positions matching TRBD1. Germline CDR1 is SGHAT and CDR2 is FQDESV (reference sequence). The CDR3 covers 14 residues. The trim removed 5 bases at V and 5 bases at J, leaving 5 bases unmatched. CDR3 DNA: TGTGCCAGCAGCGACAGGGGGCTGGAGGAGACCCAGTACTTC. It codes for CASSDRGLEETQYF.

V gene TRBV6-5 combines with J gene TRBJ2-3, with 10 nucleotides matching TRBD1. The length of the CDR3 is 16 residues. Per the germline V gene, CDR1 is MNHEY and CDR2 is SVGAGI. V shed 4 bases, J shed 4 bases, and the junction held 8 bases outside the gene matches. The CDR3 nucleotides are TGTGCCAGCAGTTGGGAAGGGACAGGGGTGGCAGATACGCAGTATTTT. Residues: CASSWEGTGVADTQYF.

There are a few counts of this clone. The chain combines TRBV7-6 with TRBJ2-7; 8 bases agree with TRBD1. The germline CDR1 and CDR2 sequences are SGHVS and FNYEAQ. V shed 1 base and J 2 bases; nucleotides not matched to a gene: 13. This CDR3 comprises 18 residues. The CDR3 DNA reads as TGTGCCAGCAGCTTAGGCTCCGGGACAGGATTTTTCCCCTACGAGCAGTACTTC. Translated, it gives CASSLGSGTGFFPYEQYF. The full variable domain, its missing parts supplied by reference TRBV7-6 and TRBJ2-7, is GAGVSQSPRYKVTKRGQDVALRCDPISGHVSLYWYRQALGQGPEFLTYFNYEAQQDKSGLPNDRFSAERPEGSISTLTIQRTEQRDSAMYRCASSLGSGTGFFPYEQYFGPGTRLTVT.

This clone appeared a single time. The chain joins TRBV6-1 to TRBJ1-5; tentative D call: TRBD1 (6 bases). CDR1 and CDR2 (germline): MNHNS, SASEGT. V lost 8 bases and J lost 2, with 22 bases in between. The CDR3 has 17 amino acids. The CDR3 nucleotides read TGTGCCAGCCGTGCTACGGGGGGGCTAGGAGGCAATCAGCCCCAGCATTTT. This translates into CASRATGGLGGNQPQHF.

J is TRBJ2-1 and V is TRBV5-8, with 9 bases matching TRBD1. The germline gives CDR1 SGHTS, CDR2 YDEGEE. With 4 bases clipped from V and 9 bases from J, the junction kept 17 bases outside the gene matches. The CDR3 contains 17 residues. The DNA for the CDR3 is TGTGCCAGCAGCCCGTTGACAGGGGGAGGGCTAGCGGCTGAGCAGTTCTTC. Protein product: CASSPLTGGGLAAEQFF.

This rearrangement joins TRBV6-1 to TRBJ1-1; a possible D gene is TRBD1 (5 bases). The V and J ends lost 4 bases and 1 base respectively, with 16 bases between them. CDR1 MNHNS and CDR2 SASEGT come from the germline V gene. The CDR3 has 16 amino acids. As DNA, the CDR3 is TGTGCCAGCAGTGTCTTACGGGGGACCGCGAACACTGAAGCTTTCTTT. Translating gives CASSVLRGTANTEAFF.

The chain is built from TRBV2 and TRBJ2-7; D uncertain. The CDR3 is made up of 13 amino acids. V gave up 6 bases and J gave up 2 bases, with 11 bases separating them. Germline-derived CDR1 and CDR2 are SNHLY and FYNNEI. CDR3 sequence reads: CASRLAGTYEQYF. Here the CDR3 DNA reads TGTGCCAGCAGATTAGCCGGTACCTACGAGCAGTACTTC.

The chain joins TRBV12-5 to TRBJ1-6, with D perhaps matching TRBD1 (6 bases). CDR3 length equals 14 residues. CDR1 is LGHNT, CDR2 FRNRAP, per germline. V was cut by 5 bases and J by 7 bases, with 12 bases left in between. The CDR3 here is CASGPGDPNSPLHF. CDR3 sequence (DNA): TGTGCTAGTGGTCCAGGGGACCCAAATTCACCCCTCCACTTT.

In its sample, this clone was seen once. The genes are TRBV5-1 and TRBJ1-4; tentatively, D is TRBD1 (5 bases). The V and J ends lost 0 bases and 3 bases respectively, with 15 bases between them. Germline values: CDR1 SGHRS, CDR2 YFSETQ. The CDR3 runs 17 residues. CDR3 nucleotide sequence: TGCGCCAGCAGCTTGGGGGGACTCAGTGTGGCTAATGAAAAACTGTTTTTT. Translated: CASSLGGLSVANEKLFF.

The chain couples TRBV5-5 to TRBJ1-4; 7 bases are shared with TRBD1. The ends lost 3 bases at V and 8 bases at J; junction bases unmatched: 4. This CDR3 spans 13 amino acids. Germline V gives CDR1 SGHKS, CDR2 YYEKEE (reference sequence). The chain's CDR3 is CASSSTGREKLFF. As DNA, the CDR3 is TGTGCCAGCAGCTCGACAGGGCGCGAAAAACTGTTTTTT.

This clone was seen only a few times. This sequence joins TRBV5-1 and TRBJ2-3, with 16 nucleotides matching TRBD2. CDR3 length: 16 amino acids. The germline V gene encodes CDR1 SGHRS and CDR2 YFSETQ. Trimming cost V 8 bases and J 4 bases; bases outside gene matches: 7. In DNA form, the CDR3 reads TGCGCCAGTGGGACTAGCGGGAGGGCTGCCGCAGATACGCAGTATTTT. It translates to CASGTSGRAAADTQYF. Based on the CDR3 plus reference TRBV5-1 and TRBJ2-3, the full variable domain is KAGVTQTPRYLIKTRGQQVTLSCSPISGHRSVSWYQQTPGQGLQFLFEYFSETQRNKGNFPGRFSGRQFSNSRSEMNVSTLELGDSALYLCASGTSGRAAADTQYFGPGTRLTVL.

The CDR3 DNA reads as TGTGCCAGCAGCTTGGTACTAGCGGGAGGCTACGAGCAGTACTTC. It specifies CASSLVLAGGYEQYF. The chain joins TRBV5-5 to TRBJ2-7, with 12 bases matching TRBD2. CDR1 is SGHKS and CDR2 is YYEKEE in the germline V gene (reference sequence). V trimming: 0 bases; J trimming: 3 bases; junction bases outside the gene matches: 1. This CDR3 spans 15 amino acids.

The J gene is TRBJ1-4, the V gene TRBV4-1, with 9 bases that match TRBD1. Germline CDR1 and CDR2: MGHRA and YSYEKL. The V segment lost 0 bases and the J segment 8 bases; nucleotides outside the gene matches: 4. The CDR3 contains 15 residues. The CDR3 here is CASSQENRGREKLFF. The CDR3 DNA reads as TGCGCCAGCAGCCAAGAAAACAGGGGGCGCGAAAAACTGTTTTTT.

J is TRBJ2-7 and V is TRBV5-6; 9 positions agree with TRBD1. V lost 2 bases to trimming and J lost 1 base; unmatched junction nucleotides: 1. CDR1 and CDR2 from the germline V gene are SGHDT and YYEEEE. The CDR3 is made up of 14 amino acids. DNA for the CDR3: TGTGCCAGCAGCTTCGGGACAGGGTCCTACGAGCAGTACTTC. Its protein product is CASSFGTGSYEQYF.

The chain's CDR3 is CSVLTSGSTDTQYF. DNA for the CDR3: TGCAGCGTTTTGACTAGCGGCAGCACAGATACGCAGTATTTT. The rearrangement uses TRBV29-1 and TRBJ2-3, with TRBD2 matching 9 bases. CDR1 SQVTM and CDR2 ANQGSEA come from the germline V gene. The CDR3 length is 14 residues. The ends lost 5 bases at V and 0 bases at J; junction bases unmatched: 3.

The chain carries TRBV27 and TRBJ2-1; 9 bases align to TRBD2. J was trimmed by 3 bases and V by 6 bases; bases with no gene match: 6. This CDR3 comprises 15 residues. Germline values: CDR1 MNHEY, CDR2 SMNVEV (reference sequence). The CDR3 loop is CASSTIAGVYNEQFF. CDR3 nucleotide sequence: TGTGCCAGCAGCACCATAGCGGGGGTCTACAATGAGCAGTTCTTC.

This sequence joins TRBV11-2 and TRBJ2-5; maybe TRBD2 (6 bases). CDR1 is SGHAT, CDR2 FQNNGV, per germline. The CDR3 has 13 amino acids. V gave up 6 bases and J gave up 4 bases, with 12 bases separating them. The CDR3 coding sequence is TGTGCCAGCAGGAGACTAGTATCAGAGACCCAGTACTTC. Translation: CASRRLVSETQYF.